This TCR beta chain derives from a study of T cells in Graves' hyperthyroidism and ophthalmopathy. CDR1 is SQVTM and CDR2 is ANQGSEA in the germline V gene. V was pared by 7 bases and J by 6 bases, with 9 bases between. The CDR3 has 10 residues. Template material for amplifying TCR beta CDR3 regions consisted of RNA transcripts. First-round RT-PCR with HTBI primers amplified the TCR CDR3 region. TCRdb re-called the multiplex PCR reads with MiXCR, one entry per CDR3 protein. The sample has around 440,000 distinct CDR3 sequences, 15% to 18% seen once; the top ten hold 13% to 15%. Sequencing was carried out using blood. The chain uses TRBV29-1 and TRBJ1-2; D is perhaps TRBD1 (5 bases). The TCR originated in a woman under 30 with Graves' hyperthyroidism. This CDR3 is CSGGGDGYTF. In nucleotides, the CDR3 is TGCAGCGGGGGAGGGGATGGCTACACCTTC.